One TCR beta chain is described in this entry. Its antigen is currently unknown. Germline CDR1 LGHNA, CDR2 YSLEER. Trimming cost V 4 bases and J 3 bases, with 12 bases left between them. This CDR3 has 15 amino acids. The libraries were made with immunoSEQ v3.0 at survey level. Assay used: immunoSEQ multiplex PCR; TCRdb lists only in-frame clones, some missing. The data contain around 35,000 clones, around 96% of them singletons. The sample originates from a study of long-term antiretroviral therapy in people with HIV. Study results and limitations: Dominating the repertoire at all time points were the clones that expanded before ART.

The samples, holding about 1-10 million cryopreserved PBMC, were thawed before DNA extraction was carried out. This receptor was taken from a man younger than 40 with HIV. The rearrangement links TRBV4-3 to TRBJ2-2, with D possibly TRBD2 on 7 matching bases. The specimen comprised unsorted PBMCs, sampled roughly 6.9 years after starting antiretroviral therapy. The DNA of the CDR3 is TGCGCCAGCAGCCGGGAGGGGGTAGACACCGGGGAGCTGTTTTTT. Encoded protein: CASSREGVDTGELFF.